Listed here are 20 T cell receptor beta chains from one sample, sequenced in a study of PD-L1 blockade in urothelial cancer. TCRdb's table, derived via immunoSEQ multiplex PCR, lists solely in-frame clones and lacks some. The sample consists of 70,000 to 95,000 clones, 84% of them appearing once. Time point described: pretreatment peripheral blood. The material sequenced was PBMCs, taken around atezolizumab (anti-PD-L1) treatment. These receptors all come from a man between 60 and 70 years old with urothelial cancer.

This clone is a singleton in its sample. The chain has TRBV6-1 and TRBJ2-7; TRBD2 might be the D (6 bases). Germline CDR1 is MNHNS and CDR2 is SASEGT. The length of the CDR3 is 16 residues. V dropped 0 bases and J dropped 0 bases, with 12 bases sitting between them. The CDR3 region is CASSEALGGGSYEQYF. CDR3 nucleotides: TGTGCCAGCAGTGAAGCTTTGGGGGGTGGCTCCTACGAGCAGTACTTC.

This rearrangement joins TRBV7-8 to TRBJ1-5; 7 bases line up with TRBD1. The CDR3 has 16 amino acids. The V segment lost 1 base and the J segment 4 bases; nucleotides outside the gene matches: 7. The germline V gene encodes CDR1 SGHVS and CDR2 FQNEAQ. CDR3 region: CASSLEGTALNQPQHF. Here the CDR3 DNA reads TGTGCCAGCAGCTTAGAAGGGACAGCCTTAAATCAGCCCCAGCATTTT.

The J gene is TRBJ2-1, the V gene TRBV6-5, with 11 positions matching TRBD1. V lost 5 bases and J lost 9; bases outside the gene matches: 3. Germline CDR1 reads MNHEY; CDR2 reads SVGAGI. The CDR3 runs to 13 residues. CDR3 region: CASSGQGAGEQFF. The CDR3 bases are TGTGCCAGCAGTGGACAGGGGGCAGGTGAGCAGTTCTTC.

This chain connects TRBV30 to TRBJ1-6, with 9 positions matching TRBD1. Germline V lookup: CDR1 GTSNPN, CDR2 SVGIG (reference sequence). Trimming took 3 bases from V and 9 from J; bases not matched to a gene: 6. The CDR3 is made up of 14 amino acids. The CDR3 protein is CAWRTGQGGSPLHF. As DNA, the CDR3 is TGTGCCTGGAGAACGGGACAGGGTGGTTCACCCCTCCACTTT.

This clone was picked up one time. This chain connects TRBV25-1 to TRBJ2-1; 7 nucleotides line up with TRBD2. Trimming took 5 bases from V and 6 from J; bases not matched to a gene: 7. The CDR3 has 14 amino acids. Germline V gene lookup returns CDR1 MGHDK and CDR2 SYGVNS. CDR3 residues: CASSRGGEVNEQFF. The CDR3 coding sequence is TGTGCCAGCAGTCGGGGAGGGGAGGTCAATGAGCAGTTCTTC.

J is TRBJ1-4 and V is TRBV6-6; D is ambiguous. V was shortened by 6 bases and J by 7 bases, with 6 bases between the two germline ends. The CDR3 totals 11 residues. CDR1 and CDR2 (germline): MNHNY, SVGAGI (reference sequence). The DNA for the CDR3 is TGTGCCAGCAGGGCAGGTGAAAAACTGTTTTTT. It yields the protein CASRAGEKLFF.

The rearrangement links TRBV10-3 to TRBJ1-1, with D perhaps matching TRBD1 (5 bases). The V and J ends lost 0 bases and 2 bases respectively, with 7 bases between them. The CDR3 totals 14 residues. Germline V gene data show CDR1 as ENHRY and CDR2 as SYGVKD. The CDR3: CAISESTANTEAFF. CDR3 bases: TGTGCCATCAGTGAGTCGACAGCAAACACTGAAGCTTTCTTT.

The rearrangement joins TRBV19 to TRBJ1-3, with no clear D. V lost 9 bases, J lost 0 bases, and 15 bases lay in between. The CDR3 runs to 15 residues. CDR1 and CDR2 from the germline V gene are LNHDA and SQIVND (reference sequence). The CDR3 bases are TGTGCCAGCGCTGGGAGCTACTCCTCTGGAAACACCATATATTTT. Protein: CASAGSYSSGNTIYF.

The chain joins TRBV28 to TRBJ2-3, with 8 bases identical to TRBD2. The CDR3 is 16 residues long. Germline CDR1 reads MDHEN; CDR2 reads SYDVKM. The CDR3 protein is CGGGLAGADSTDTQYF. CDR3 nucleotide sequence: TGTGGCGGGGGGCTAGCGGGTGCGGATAGCACAGATACGCAGTATTTT.

This clone was found a few times. The genes are TRBV6-1 and TRBJ2-1; D is possibly TRBD2 (6 bases). The V end lost 1 base, the J end lost 2 bases, and 12 bases lay between the germline ends. Germline-derived CDR1 and CDR2 are MNHNS and SASEGT. The CDR3 length is 16 residues. In DNA, the CDR3 is TGTGCCAGCAGTGAAGACAGGAGGGCCCCCTACAATGAGCAGTTCTTC. Its protein product is CASSEDRRAPYNEQFF.

This clone was counted only a few times. The gene calls are TRBV19 and TRBJ2-7, with 8 bases matching TRBD1. Germline CDR1 is LNHDA and CDR2 is SQIVND (reference sequence). The CDR3 totals 13 residues. The V segment lost 5 bases and the J segment 7 bases; nucleotides outside the gene matches: 7. CDR3 region: CASSPDRGWEQYF. CDR3 nucleotides: TGTGCCAGTAGTCCAGACAGGGGCTGGGAGCAGTACTTC. Full variable domain (remainder filled in from reference TRBV19 and TRBJ2-7): DGGITQSPKYLFRKEGQNVTLSCEQNLNHDAMYWYRQDPGQGLRLIYYSQIVNDFQKGDIAEGYSVSREKKESFPLTVTSAQKNPTAFYLCASSPDRGWEQYFGPGTRLTVT.

The chain uses TRBV2 and TRBJ2-3, with 9 positions matching TRBD2. Germline CDR1 and CDR2: SNHLY and FYNNEI. There are 15 residues in the CDR3. Losses at the gene ends were 7 bases for V and 3 bases for J; bases not matched to a gene: 8. The CDR3 region has the DNA TGTGCCAGCACCGGAAGCGGGGGGTCGACAGATACGCAGTATTTT. It is translated as CASTGSGGSTDTQYF.

The chain has TRBV5-1 and TRBJ2-1; 7 positions match TRBD2. Germline CDR1 and CDR2: SGHRS and YFSETQ. The trim removed 2 bases at V and 4 bases at J, leaving 9 bases unmatched. The CDR3 covers 16 residues. As DNA, the CDR3 is TGCGCCAGCAGCTTTACCAGCGGGGTAATGTACAATGAGCAGTTCTTC. It translates to CASSFTSGVMYNEQFF.

The rearrangement joins TRBV11-2 to TRBJ2-2; 7 bases fit TRBD1. This CDR3 is 14 amino acids long. J was trimmed by 2 bases and V by 7 bases; bases with no gene match: 4. Germline assignment: CDR1 SGHAT and CDR2 FQNNGV. The CDR3 spells CASKQGPNTGELFF. The CDR3 bases are TGTGCCAGCAAACAGGGGCCAAACACCGGGGAGCTGTTTTTT.

The gene calls are TRBV7-9 and TRBJ1-1, with D possibly being TRBD1 (5 bases). V lost 4 bases to trimming and J lost 2 bases, with 8 bases between them. Germline V gene data show CDR1 as SEHNR and CDR2 as FQNEAQ (reference sequence). CDR3 length: 13 amino acids. CDR3 sequence reads: CASSSQGNTEAFF. DNA of the CDR3: TGTGCCAGCAGCTCCCAGGGAAACACTGAAGCTTTCTTT.

This chain connects TRBV7-2 to TRBJ2-7, with 9 bases lining up with TRBD2. CDR1 and CDR2 from the germline V gene are SGHTA and FQGNSA. The CDR3 contains 15 residues. Trimming cost V 6 bases and J 2 bases; bases outside gene matches: 8. The CDR3: CASSSLAGYAYEQYF. In DNA form, the CDR3 reads TGTGCCAGCAGTTCGCTAGCGGGGTACGCCTACGAGCAGTACTTC.

V gene TRBV6-5 combines with J gene TRBJ1-6; D not certain. Germline V CDR1 and CDR2: MNHEY, SVGAGI. This CDR3 contains 13 residues. Between the trimmed V and J ends, which lost 8 bases and 8 bases, there was a span of 13 bases. CDR3 sequence: CASSPGWYSPLHF. CDR3 in DNA: TGTGCCAGCTCTCCGGGTTGGTATTCACCCCTCCACTTT.

The CDR3 loop reads CASRPDRGNNQPQHF. For the CDR3, the DNA is TGTGCCAGCAGACCAGACAGGGGGAACAATCAGCCCCAGCATTTT. The rearrangement links TRBV6-1 to TRBJ1-5; 9 bases fit TRBD1. Germline CDR1 and CDR2: MNHNS and SASEGT. The CDR3 length is 15 residues. Losses at the gene ends were 6 bases for V and 3 bases for J; bases not matched to a gene: 6.

This clone has more than one count but fewer than ten. The chain combines TRBV7-2 with TRBJ2-1, with D unresolved. V gave up 3 bases and J gave up 9 bases, with 12 bases separating them. The CDR3 runs to 13 residues. Germline assignment: CDR1 SGHTA and CDR2 FQGNSA. CDR3 sequence (DNA): TGTGCCAGCAGCTTGTTTGGTTCGGGTGAGCAGTTCTTC. Its translation: CASSLFGSGEQFF.

The chain links TRBV2 to TRBJ1-1, with D possibly TRBD1 on 5 matching bases. Trimming pared 8 bases from V and 10 bases from J, leaving 23 bases between. This CDR3 has 14 residues. Germline loops: CDR1 SNHLY, CDR2 FYNNEI. CDR3: CASVLSDMLGSAFF. The CDR3 DNA is TGTGCCAGCGTCTTATCGGACATGCTGGGTTCAGCTTTCTTT.